The rows below give T cell receptor beta chains drawn from one sample of a study of T cell repertoires in cytomegalovirus infection. Each CDR3 protein gets one entry after TCRdb re-called the reads with MiXCR. The sample carries 400,000 or so distinct CDR3 sequences, about a third recorded once. The sequenced material came from PBMCs. These receptors were collected from a human donor in good health (CMV status not recorded). Some clones in this sample may be carry-over from other donors' samples. CDR3s include the opening cysteine and the closing phenylalanine or tryptophan. Each record gives: D gene, V gene, J gene, CDR3 length, clone size, CDR3 protein, CDR3 DNA. The D gene is left open where the match is weak. Expanded clones get a size class; other rows say once, few or many, or leave the size out.

>TRBD2|TRBV13|TRBJ2-1|18|.
CASSLGQLAGEYYNEQFF
TGTGCCAGCAGCTTAGGCCAACTAGCGGGGGAGTACTACAATGAGCAGTTCTTC
>.|TRBV6-1|TRBJ2-2|14|many
CASSATGFGGELFF
TGTGCCAGCAGTGCCACAGGGTTTGGCGGGGAGCTGTTTTTT
>.|TRBV7-2|TRBJ1-1|14|.
CASSVVRGDTEAFF
TGTGCCAGCAGCGTAGTAAGGGGTGACACTGAAGCTTTCTTT
>TRBD1|TRBV6-6|TRBJ1-1|15|.
CASSNIRDRDTEAFF
TGTGCCAGCAGTAATATCCGGGACAGGGACACTGAAGCTTTCTTT
>TRBD1|TRBV6-6|TRBJ2-5|19|few
CASSYSTGVGSGMGGTQYF
TGTGCCAGCAGTTACTCGACAGGGGTTGGTTCCGGAATGGGGGGGACCCAGTACTTC
>TRBD1|TRBV7-2|TRBJ2-7|16|.
CASSPSGQVFSYEQYF
TGTGCCAGCAGCCCTTCCGGACAGGTTTTCTCCTACGAGCAGTACTTC
>.|TRBV20-1|TRBJ1-6|16|.
CSAREGAAGVNSPLHF
TGCAGTGCTAGAGAGGGGGCCGCGGGGGTTAATTCACCCCTCCACTTT
>.|TRBV15|TRBJ1-6|12|.
CATRYRDSPLHF
TGTGCCACCCGGTACAGGGATTCACCCCTCCACTTT
>.|TRBV7-2|TRBJ2-1|17|many
CASSLVGGKKPSNEQFF
TGTGCCAGCAGCTTAGTGGGCGGCAAAAAGCCTAGCAATGAGCAGTTCTTC
>.|TRBV12-3/TRBV12-4|TRBJ1-1|11|many
CASLAGDVSFF
TGTGCCAGCCTAGCAGGGGACGTGTCTTTCTTT
>.|TRBV7-9|TRBJ1-4|12|.
CASSAGTGKLFF
TGTGCCAGCAGCGCCGGGACCGGAAAACTGTTTTTT